The clone carrying this T cell receptor (beta chain) occurred a few times. Its antigen remains unidentified. No progression to ophthalmopathy during 18 months of follow-up defined stable disease. The CDR3 loop spans 11 amino acids. The germline V gene has CDR1 MNHNS and CDR2 SASEGT. Trimming took off 6 bases at V and 12 bases at J, with 12 bases between the two ends. From RNA transcripts, TCR beta CDR3 regions were amplified. HTBI primers were employed in a first-round RT-PCR of the TCR CDR3. TCRdb reprocessed the multiplex PCR reads with MiXCR, giving one entry per CDR3 protein. The data hold 300,000 to 350,000 distinct CDR3 sequences, with approximately 15% observed a single time. The data originate from a study of T cells in Graves' hyperthyroidism and ophthalmopathy. Looking at the study overall: It was at initial diagnosis, before any treatment, that peripheral blood was collected. Regarding the study as a whole: Most thyroid-expanded clonotypes above 0.001 were also found in blood. Before onset, by a median of about six months, the model predicted ophthalmopathy.

The sequencing sample was made of blood. This receptor was obtained from a woman under 40 with Graves' hyperthyroidism. The V and J genes are TRBV6-1 and TRBJ2-1; possible D gene TRBD2, 5 bases. The CDR3 DNA reads TGTGCCAGCAGCTCCCGCCGGGGGCAGTTCTTC. Its translation is CASSSRRGQFF.